Each of the 32 T cell receptor beta chains below was sequenced from the same sample in a study of T cell repertoires in cytomegalovirus infection. TCRdb analysed the reads with MiXCR anew, one entry per CDR3 protein. The table has 150,000 to 200,000 distinct CDR3 sequences, 28% seen once. Sequencing was done on a sample of PBMCs. Receptor source: a human donor in good health (CMV status not recorded). Some clones in this sample may be carry-over from other donors' samples.

The table lists this clonotype with a few counts. The chain employs TRBV11-2 and TRBJ1-1; 7 nucleotides line up with TRBD1. V gave up 6 bases and J gave up 10 bases; unmatched junction bases: 8. Germline lookup yields CDR1 SGHAT and CDR2 FQNNGV. This CDR3 is built from 12 residues. The CDR3 here is CASSLQGDRAFF. The CDR3 DNA sequence: TGTGCCAGCAGTCTTCAGGGGGATCGAGCTTTCTTT.

The genes are TRBV12-3 or TRBV12-4 and TRBJ1-1; D ambiguous. V was cut by 8 bases and J by 3 bases, with 10 bases left in between. The CDR3 runs to 12 residues. This CDR3 is CASAGIDTEAFF. CDR3 sequence (DNA): TGTGCCAGCGCGGGAATAGACACTGAAGCTTTCTTT.

This clonotype was observed a single time. The chain links TRBV19 to TRBJ2-7; possible D gene TRBD2, 5 bases. CDR1 is LNHDA and CDR2 is SQIVND in the germline V gene (reference sequence). The CDR3 length is 13 residues. V was shortened by 6 bases and J by 4 bases, with 13 bases between the two germline ends. CDR3 loop: CASSHRGLYEQYF. The CDR3 DNA is TGTGCCAGTAGCCACCGCGGACTTTACGAGCAGTACTTC.

Many counts were recorded for this clonotype. J is TRBJ1-1 and V is TRBV10-3, with D unclear. Trimming removed 10 bases from V and 5 bases from J, with 17 bases in between. The germline V gene has CDR1 ENHRY and CDR2 SYGVKD. The CDR3 totals 13 residues. CDR3 coding DNA: TGTGCCACTATCCGTCAGTCGGGGACTGAAGCTTTCTTT. This encodes CATIRQSGTEAFF.

The gene calls are TRBV2 and TRBJ1-2, with a tentative D call TRBD1 (6 bases). Between the trimmed V and J ends, which lost 7 bases and 3 bases, there was a span of 12 bases. Germline V gene lookup returns CDR1 SNHLY and CDR2 FYNNEI. The CDR3 spans 13 residues. CDR3 region: CASTQDRDYGYTF. The CDR3 region has the DNA TGTGCCAGCACCCAGGACAGAGACTATGGCTACACCTTC. Looking up the rest from reference TRBV2 and TRBJ1-2 gives the full variable domain: EPEVTQTPSHQVTQMGQEVILRCVPISNHLYFYWYRQILGQKVEFLVSFYNNEISEKSEIFDDQFSVERPDGSNFTLKIRSTKLEDSAMYFCASTQDRDYGYTFGSGTRLTVV.

The rearrangement joins TRBV24-1 to TRBJ2-7, with a weak D call TRBD2 (6 bases). CDR1 KGHDR and CDR2 SFDVKD come from the germline V gene. The V end lost 3 bases, the J end lost 0 bases, and 20 bases lay between the germline ends. The CDR3 is made up of 18 amino acids. CDR3 protein: CATSDGRVAVLHSYEQYF. The CDR3 region has the DNA TGTGCCACCAGTGATGGGCGGGTAGCGGTGCTTCACTCCTACGAGCAGTACTTC.

This clonotype came up a few times. This chain connects TRBV7-2 to TRBJ1-2, with 8 bases lining up with TRBD1. Germline CDR1 is SGHTA and CDR2 is FQGNSA. The CDR3 sequence is 13 residues long. Trimming removed 5 bases from V and 8 bases from J; junction bases left unmatched: 7. CDR3 sequence: CASSARQGTGYTF. The CDR3 nucleotides read TGTGCCAGCAGCGCCCGACAGGGGACCGGCTACACCTTC.

The rearrangement uses TRBV14 and TRBJ2-7; a possible D gene is TRBD2 (6 bases). V was pared by 0 bases and J by 0 bases, with 15 bases between. The CDR3 is 17 amino acids. Germline assignment: CDR1 SGHDN and CDR2 FVKESK. CDR3 sequence: CASSQDYRGSSSYEQYF. DNA of the CDR3: TGTGCCAGCAGCCAAGATTATCGGGGGAGCAGCTCCTACGAGCAGTACTTC.

To note about this clonotype: It may be a read error: a sequence one base away is much more abundant. The chain links TRBV7-2 to TRBJ2-3; D ambiguous. Germline values: CDR1 SGHTA, CDR2 FQGNSA. The CDR3 covers 14 residues. The CDR3 protein is CASSSTRSTDRQYF. In DNA form, the CDR3 reads TGTGCCAGCAGCTCTACGCGGAGCACAGATAGGCAGTATTTT. The variable domain in full, with the rest retrieved from reference TRBV7-2 and TRBJ2-3, is GAGVSQSPSNKVTEKGKDVELRCDPISGHTALYWYRQSLGQGLEFLIYFQGNSAPDKSGLPSDRFSAERTGGSVSTLTIQRTQQEDSAVYLCASSSTRSTDRQYFGPGTRLTVL.

The chain combines TRBV6-5 with TRBJ2-5, with D hard to call. The CDR3 sequence is 11 residues long. Germline loops: CDR1 MNHEY, CDR2 SVGAGI. V was clipped by 7 bases and J by 1 base, with 4 bases between them. The DNA of the CDR3 is TGTGCCAGCATCGCCCAAGAGACCCAGTACTTC. Its protein is CASIAQETQYF.

A few counts support this clonotype. The chain joins TRBV6-1 to TRBJ1-1, with TRBD1 as a possible D gene (6 bases). V shed 7 bases and J shed 4 bases, with 19 bases lying between them. This CDR3 has 15 residues. Germline V gene sequence: CDR1 MNHNS, CDR2 SASEGT. Here the CDR3 DNA reads TGTGCCAGCACCACCACCTGGGGGGCCGGCACTGAAGCTTTCTTT. Translation: CASTTTWGAGTEAFF.

Comment on this clonotype: This may arise from a read error, as a much more abundant clone is one base away. The V call is TRBV3-1, the J call TRBJ2-3, with D perhaps TRBD2 (5 bases). Trimming shortened V by 0 bases and J by 2 bases, and 15 bases separated the two germline ends. CDR1 LGHDT and CDR2 YNNKEL come from the germline V gene (reference sequence). The CDR3 spans 17 residues. CDR3 region: CASSQDVSGGPTDTQYF. As DNA, the CDR3 is TGTGCCAGCAGCCAAGATGTCAGTGGAGGCCCCACAGATACGCAGTATTTT.

The J gene is TRBJ2-3, the V gene TRBV7-2, with 7 bases matching TRBD1. This CDR3 has 15 amino acids. V dropped 5 bases and J dropped 0; count of bases not matched to a gene: 5. Germline CDR1 is SGHTA and CDR2 is FQGNSA. CDR3 nucleotide sequence: TGTGCCAGCAGCCCGGGACAGAGAAGCACAGATACGCAGTATTTT. Its protein is CASSPGQRSTDTQYF. Supplemented by reference TRBV7-2 and TRBJ2-3, the full variable domain reads GAGVSQSPSNKVTEKGKDVELRCDPISGHTALYWYRQSLGQGLEFLIYFQGNSAPDKSGLPSDRFSAERTGGSVSTLTIQRTQQEDSAVYLCASSPGQRSTDTQYFGPGTRLTVL.

The rearrangement uses TRBV6-1 and TRBJ2-2; D is undetermined. This CDR3 is built from 14 residues. V shed 2 bases and J shed 7 bases, with 11 bases lying between them. The germline V gene has CDR1 MNHNS and CDR2 SASEGT. The CDR3 is CASSELRGHGELFF. The CDR3, as DNA: TGTGCCAGCAGTGAATTGAGAGGCCACGGGGAGCTGTTTTTT.

This chain uses TRBV14 with TRBJ1-3; D gene unclear. This CDR3 comprises 16 residues. CDR1 and CDR2 from the germline V gene are SGHDN and FVKESK. The ends were cut back, 4 bases at V and 0 bases at J, with 13 bases in the middle. The CDR3 region has the DNA TGTGCCAGCAGCCCCTTTGGGGATGGCTCTGGAAACACCATATATTTT. Its protein is CASSPFGDGSGNTIYF.

This clonotype has a count of ten or more. The chain uses TRBV7-2 and TRBJ2-1, with 12 bases lining up with TRBD1. J gave up 7 bases and V 0 bases, and 10 bases lay outside the gene matches. The CDR3 spans 18 residues. Germline V lookup: CDR1 SGHTA, CDR2 FQGNSA. CDR3 protein: CASSLAIPGQGARNEQFF. Written as DNA, the CDR3 is TGTGCCAGCAGCTTAGCTATCCCGGGACAGGGGGCGCGGAATGAGCAGTTCTTC.

The V call is TRBV2, the J call TRBJ1-5; possible D gene TRBD1, 6 bases. Trimming took off 5 bases at V and 3 bases at J, with 14 bases between the two ends. Germline V lookup: CDR1 SNHLY, CDR2 FYNNEI. The CDR3 has 15 residues. The CDR3 sequence: CASSTWGQDNQPQHF. In DNA form, the CDR3 reads TGTGCCAGCAGTACCTGGGGGCAGGACAATCAGCCCCAGCATTTT.

The chain couples TRBV7-2 to TRBJ2-5; D is tentatively TRBD1 or TRBD2 (7 bases each). V shed 3 bases and J shed 4 bases, with 15 bases lying between them. The CDR3 covers 15 residues. Per the germline V gene, CDR1 is SGHTA and CDR2 is FQGNSA. CDR3 amino acids: CASSFNRGGRETQYF. CDR3 DNA: TGTGCCAGCAGCTTTAACAGGGGAGGGCGAGAGACCCAGTACTTC.

This clonotype was seen more than once but under ten times. The chain combines TRBV6-1 with TRBJ1-1; tentative D call: TRBD1 (5 bases). The CDR3 has 16 amino acids. Germline V gene data show CDR1 as MNHNS and CDR2 as SASEGT. V was trimmed by 6 bases and J by 1 base, leaving 18 bases between them. Written as DNA, the CDR3 is TGTGCCAGCAGCCCCTTTTCCAGGGTGGAGAACACTGAAGCTTTCTTT. Translating it yields CASSPFSRVENTEAFF.

The chain uses TRBV7-9 and TRBJ1-2, with a possible D match to TRBD1 (6 bases). Looked up from germline, CDR1 is SEHNR and CDR2 is FQNEAQ (reference sequence). CDR3 size: 15 residues. Trimming took off 5 bases at V and 2 bases at J, with 15 bases between the two ends. In DNA, the CDR3 is TGTGCCAGCAGCCCCACCGGGACATCCAACTATGGCTACACCTTC. This translates into CASSPTGTSNYGYTF.

This clonotype was picked up many times. The chain couples TRBV7-2 to TRBJ1-1; perhaps TRBD1 as D (6 bases). The CDR3 consists of 14 residues. Germline V gene data show CDR1 as SGHTA and CDR2 as FQGNSA. The V gene lost 5 bases and the J gene lost 3 bases, with 13 bases spanning the gap. CDR3 region: CASSTGSPDTEAFF. The CDR3 bases are TGTGCCAGCAGCACAGGGAGTCCAGACACTGAAGCTTTCTTT.

This clonotype was recorded a few times. The rearrangement joins TRBV14 to TRBJ1-4; weak D call: TRBD1 (5 bases). Germline V gene sequence: CDR1 SGHDN, CDR2 FVKESK. The ends were cut back, 2 bases at V and 2 bases at J, with 9 bases in the middle. This CDR3 spans 15 amino acids. The CDR3 region has the DNA TGTGCCAGCAGCCAACGGGGGATCACTAATGAAAAACTGTTTTTT. Its translation is CASSQRGITNEKLFF.

The chain links TRBV5-6 to TRBJ2-7; TRBD2 matches 9 bases. This CDR3 is 13 amino acids long. The trim removed 4 bases at V and 3 bases at J, leaving 2 bases unmatched. Germline values: CDR1 SGHDT, CDR2 YYEEEE. The CDR3 spells CASSRAGGYEQYF. CDR3 DNA: TGTGCCAGCAGCCGAGCGGGAGGCTACGAGCAGTACTTC.

This clonotype was counted a few times. The chain joins TRBV6-5 to TRBJ1-1, with TRBD1 as a possible D gene (6 bases). Germline V CDR1 and CDR2: MNHEY, SVGAGI. Trimming shortened V by 0 bases and J by 6 bases, and 14 bases separated the two germline ends. CDR3 length: 15 amino acids. CDR3: CASSYSNQGSAEAFF. CDR3 coding DNA: TGTGCCAGCAGTTACTCGAACCAGGGGAGCGCTGAAGCTTTCTTT.

CDR3 protein: CASSLGHSTDTQYF. In nucleotides, the CDR3 is TGTGCCAGCAGCTTAGGGCATAGCACAGATACGCAGTATTTT. The chain joins TRBV7-3 to TRBJ2-3; D gene uncertain. V was clipped by 2 bases and J by 0 bases, with 6 bases between them. CDR3 length: 14 amino acids. Germline V lookup: CDR1 SGHTA, CDR2 FQGTGA.

This clonotype was counted between two and nine times. J is TRBJ2-1 and V is TRBV2; no firm D call. The CDR3 runs 16 residues. V gave up 5 bases and J gave up 7 bases, with 21 bases separating them. Germline values: CDR1 SNHLY, CDR2 FYNNEI. The CDR3 protein is CASSPRTGGFSNEQFF. CDR3 DNA sequence: TGTGCCAGCAGTCCGCGGACGGGTGGTTTCTCGAATGAGCAGTTCTTC.

The genes are TRBV7-2 and TRBJ1-2; D is possibly TRBD1 (6 bases). The CDR3 is 13 amino acids. V was shortened by 1 base and J by 6 bases, with 9 bases between the two germline ends. From germline, CDR1 is SGHTA and CDR2 FQGNSA. Written as DNA, the CDR3 is TGTGCCAGCAGCTTAGACAGGGCCGATGGCTACACCTTC. This codes for CASSLDRADGYTF.

This chain links TRBV30 with TRBJ1-2, with 9 bases fitting TRBD1. This CDR3 is 15 amino acids long. Germline V gives CDR1 GTSNPN, CDR2 SVGIG (reference sequence). V trimming: 3 bases; J trimming: 3 bases; junction bases outside the gene matches: 8. The CDR3 DNA sequence: TGTGCCTGGAGGGGAACAGGGGGCGCGGACTATGGCTACACCTTC. This sequence encodes CAWRGTGGADYGYTF.

This clonotype was seen repeatedly, ten times or more. The rearrangement uses TRBV13 and TRBJ2-7, with 8 positions matching TRBD1. Germline V gives CDR1 PRHDT, CDR2 FYEKMQ (reference sequence). Trimming took 6 bases from V and 2 from J; bases not matched to a gene: 3. The CDR3 extends over 13 amino acids. The CDR3 sequence is CASSLTGAYEQYF. As DNA, the CDR3 is TGTGCCAGCAGTTTGACAGGGGCCTACGAGCAGTACTTC.

There are many counts of this clonotype. V and J are TRBV7-9 and TRBJ2-2, with D unresolved. Looked up from germline, CDR1 is SEHNR and CDR2 is FQNEAQ (reference sequence). V dropped 7 bases and J dropped 1 base, with 7 bases sitting between them. The CDR3 has 13 residues. CDR3: CASTPGNTGELFF. CDR3 coding DNA: TGTGCCAGCACCCCCGGGAACACCGGGGAGCTGTTTTTT.

The chain joins TRBV2 to TRBJ1-5; 9 bases are a match to TRBD1. The CDR3 runs 15 residues. The germline gives CDR1 SNHLY, CDR2 FYNNEI. V lost 4 bases, J lost 2 bases, and 3 bases stayed unmatched. CDR3 DNA: TGTGCCAGCAGTGTCCGGGACAGGGGCAATCAGCCCCAGCATTTT. Its translation is CASSVRDRGNQPQHF.

Many counts were recorded for this clonotype. This rearrangement joins TRBV7-2 to TRBJ1-6; D gene unclear. From germline, CDR1 is SGHTA and CDR2 FQGNSA. The CDR3 runs to 16 residues. V dropped 2 bases and J dropped 9 bases, with 17 bases sitting between them. The chain's CDR3 is CASSLYPAGLASPLHF. CDR3 nucleotides: TGTGCCAGCAGCTTATACCCCGCGGGGTTGGCTTCACCCCTCCACTTT. Based on the CDR3 plus reference TRBV7-2 and TRBJ1-6, the full variable domain is GAGVSQSPSNKVTEKGKDVELRCDPISGHTALYWYRQSLGQGLEFLIYFQGNSAPDKSGLPSDRFSAERTGGSVSTLTIQRTQQEDSAVYLCASSLYPAGLASPLHFGNGTRLTVT.